A selection of T cell receptor beta chains follows, all from one sample in a study of T cells in Graves' hyperthyroidism and ophthalmopathy. TCRdb reanalysed the multiplex PCR reads using MiXCR and keeps one entry per CDR3 protein. This table has approximately 210,000 distinct CDR3 sequences, 17% appearing once. Sequenced material: blood. The receptors were gathered from a man aged 50 or older with Graves' hyperthyroidism. Each CDR3 is given with its conserved first and last residue. The D gene is left open where the match is weak. Clone size is stated in some rows and not others, as once, few, many or a class when expanded.

D	V	J	size	length	DNA	CDR3
TRBD2	TRBV11-3	TRBJ2-3	many	14	TGTGCCAGCAGCTGGACTAGCGGGTCAGATACGCAGTATTTT	CASSWTSGSDTQYF
TRBD1	TRBV15	TRBJ2-3	few	16	TGTGCCACCAACGACAGGGTTTTAGGTAGCACAGATACGCAGTATTTT	CATNDRVLGSTDTQYF
-	TRBV3-1	TRBJ2-7	many	14	TGTGCCAGCAGCCAAGACCCAGGTTTCTACGAGCAGTACTTC	CASSQDPGFYEQYF
-	TRBV5-1	TRBJ1-6	-	14	TGCGCCAGCACCATGGACGGCTATAATTCACCCCTCCACTTT	CASTMDGYNSPLHF
TRBD1	TRBV7-2	TRBJ2-1	few	12	TGTAGGAGGACAGGGTCCTACAATGAGCAGTTCTTC	CRRTGSYNEQFF
-	TRBV7-9	TRBJ2-4	few	12	TGTGCCAGCAGCAAGACTGAAAACATTCAGTACTTC	CASSKTENIQYF
-	TRBV6-1	TRBJ2-7	many	11	TGTGCCAGCAGTGAGCCCTACGAGCAGTACTTC	CASSEPYEQYF
TRBD1	TRBV20-1	TRBJ1-4	many	15	TGCAGTGCTAGTGACAGGGGGCTCGGTAATGAAAAACTGTTTTTT	CSASDRGLGNEKLFF
-	TRBV7-9	TRBJ2-3	-	14	TGTGCCAGCAGCCGACAGAGTAGACCAGATACGCAGTATTTT	CASSRQSRPDTQYF
TRBD1	TRBV11-2	TRBJ1-1	-	16	TGTGCCAGCAGCTTAGGGTCAGGGGGCTGGCGGACTGAAGCTTTCTTT	CASSLGSGGWRTEAFF
-	TRBV12-5	TRBJ2-1	many	16	TGTGCTAGTGGTTTGGTGGTCGCGAGGGGAGGCGGGGAGCAGTTCTTC	CASGLVVARGGGEQFF
-	TRBV7-9	TRBJ1-1	-	14	TGTGCCAGCAACAACCTTTGGGGAGTCACTGAAGCTTTCTTT	CASNNLWGVTEAFF
-	TRBV19	TRBJ2-7	-	11	TGTGCCAGTAGCCCAGGAACCGAGCAGTACTTC	CASSPGTEQYF
-	TRBV7-9	TRBJ1-1	many	16	TGTGCCAGCAGCTTAGGGGCAGGGGACTTGAACACTGAAGCTTTCTTT	CASSLGAGDLNTEAFF
TRBD2	TRBV20-1	TRBJ2-2	many	16	TGCAGTGCGAGGACTAGCGGGACCCCGAACACCGGGGAGCTGTTTTTT	CSARTSGTPNTGELFF
-	TRBV7-2	TRBJ2-1	many	13	TGTGCCAGCAGCTTAGCGCTCGTTAATGAGCAGTTCTTC	CASSLALVNEQFF
-	TRBV20-1	TRBJ2-7	many	12	TGCAGTGCCCCCGGGAGAAGGTACGAGCAGTACTTC	CSAPGRRYEQYF
TRBD1	TRBV7-9	TRBJ1-1	few	14	TGTGCCAGCAGCTTCGGGCAGGGGGTCACTGAAGCTTTCTTT	CASSFGQGVTEAFF
-	TRBV28	TRBJ2-7	many	14	TGTGCCAGCAGACCCGGGACATTTGTTAGCGAGCAGTACTTC	CASRPGTFVSEQYF
TRBD2	TRBV5-5	TRBJ2-7	few	15	TGTGCCAGCAGCTTGTCTAGGGACTACTCCTACGAGCAGTACTTC	CASSLSRDYSYEQYF
TRBD1	TRBV10-2	TRBJ2-7	-	14	TGCGCCAGCAGTGACCGGGACAGGGGCCACGAGCAGTACTTC	CASSDRDRGHEQYF
-	TRBV10-3	TRBJ1-5	few	14	TGTGCCATCAGTGAACAGCAGCAGAATCAGCCCCAGCATTTT	CAISEQQQNQPQHF
-	TRBV12-3/TRBV12-4	TRBJ2-7	many	14	TGTGCCAGCAGTTTTGGAGGGGCGAATCTCGAGCAGTACTTC	CASSFGGANLEQYF
TRBD1	TRBV27	TRBJ2-3	many	15	TGTGCCAGCAGTTTACCCGGACAGGGGGCAGATACGCAGTATTTT	CASSLPGQGADTQYF
TRBD2	TRBV7-2	TRBJ2-1	-	13	TGTGCCAGCAGCGACACTAGCGGGAATGAGCAGTTCTTC	CASSDTSGNEQFF
TRBD1	TRBV10-3	TRBJ2-7	many	16	TGTGCCGGGAGCAGTTCCGGGACAGGGAGCTCCTACGAGCAGTACTTC	CAGSSSGTGSSYEQYF
-	TRBV5-1	TRBJ2-2	many	15	TGCGCCAGCAGCTTGACACACCGCGGCACCGGGGAGCTGTTTTTT	CASSLTHRGTGELFF
-	TRBV2	TRBJ1-2	many	13	TGTGCCAGCGAGGGGTCAGGGTCCTATGGCTACACCTTC	CASEGSGSYGYTF
-	TRBV3-1	TRBJ2-5	-	15	TGTGCCAGCAGCCAAATCCGGGGCAGGGGAGAGACCCAGTACTTC	CASSQIRGRGETQYF
-	TRBV6-2/TRBV6-3	TRBJ1-6	few	18	TGTGCCAGCAGTTTATGGGGGGGGGGAACAGGCAATAATTCACCCCTCCACTTT	CASSLWGGGTGNNSPLHF
-	TRBV28	TRBJ2-7	many	14	TGTGCCAGCAGTCCACGGGACTCTGACCACGAGCAGTACTTC	CASSPRDSDHEQYF
TRBD2	TRBV15	TRBJ2-5	many	15	TGTGCCACCAGCCGGCTAGCGGGAGTCGCGGAGACCCAGTACTTC	CATSRLAGVAETQYF
-	TRBV12-3/TRBV12-4	TRBJ1-1	many	15	TGTGCCAGCAGATTTGCATTCGGGGCGGCTCTTGAAGCTTTCTTT	CASRFAFGAALEAFF
TRBD2	TRBV5-1	TRBJ2-1	many	16	TGCGCCAGCAGCTTGGATCCAGCGGGGGCCTACAATGAGCAGTTCTTC	CASSLDPAGAYNEQFF
-	TRBV30	TRBJ2-1	-	14	TGTGCCTGGACCCGACTTGGTTACTACAATGAGCAGTTCTTC	CAWTRLGYYNEQFF
-	TRBV27	TRBJ1-1	many	15	TGTGCCAGCAGGCCGGGGGCGCGGATGAACACTGAAGCTTTCTTT	CASRPGARMNTEAFF
-	TRBV5-1	TRBJ2-3	many	13	TGCGCCAGCAGTTTGGTGAGCACAGATACGCAGTATTTT	CASSLVSTDTQYF
-	TRBV28	TRBJ2-7	many	14	TGTGCCAGCAGGCCGTACGGGAGACCCTGGGAGCAGTACTTC	CASRPYGRPWEQYF
TRBD2	TRBV27	TRBJ2-3	many	16	TGTGCCAGCAGTTTAGGAGTAGCGGGACCTGGGGATACGCAGTATTTT	CASSLGVAGPGDTQYF
TRBD2	TRBV20-1	TRBJ2-5	many	14	TGCAGTGCTAGCGGGAGGGCCGGGAGAGAGACCCAGTACTTC	CSASGRAGRETQYF
-	TRBV28	TRBJ1-1	many	10	TGTGCCAGCAGCGACAGTGAAGCTTTCTTT	CASSDSEAFF
-	TRBV5-1	TRBJ1-1	many	13	TGCGCCAGCAGCTTGGCCGGCACAACTGAAGCTTTCTTT	CASSLAGTTEAFF
-	TRBV12-3/TRBV12-4	TRBJ2-7	many	11	TGTGCCAGCAGTGCCAGGAACGAGCAGTACTTC	CASSARNEQYF
-	TRBV28	TRBJ2-5	many	14	TGTGCCAGCAGTAAACCAGGGAATGCGGGGACCCAGTACTTC	CASSKPGNAGTQYF
-	TRBV11-2	TRBJ2-7	many	14	TGTGCCAGCAGCTCCTTTGTTGTGGTCCACGAGCAGTACTTC	CASSSFVVVHEQYF
TRBD2	TRBV28	TRBJ2-3	-	16	TGTGCCAGCAGTTCGCTACTAGCGGGTCGCACAGATACGCAGTATTTT	CASSSLLAGRTDTQYF
-	TRBV28	TRBJ1-2	few	14	TGTGCCAGCAGTTTATTCGCAGTAAACTATGGCTACACCTTC	CASSLFAVNYGYTF
-	TRBV7-9	TRBJ1-1	many	13	TGTGCCAGCAGCCAGAACGCAGGGGAGGAAGCTTTCTTT	CASSQNAGEEAFF
-	TRBV6-1	TRBJ2-2	many	13	TGTGCCAGCAGTCGTGGGACTACCGGGGAGCTGTTTTTT	CASSRGTTGELFF
TRBD2	TRBV29-1	TRBJ2-5	few	15	TGCAACGCCGAACCGACTAGCGGGACTGGAGAGACCCAGTACTTC	CNAEPTSGTGETQYF
-	TRBV19	TRBJ2-2	once	14	TGTGCCAGTAGTATGTGGGATTACACCGGGGAGCTGTTTTTT	CASSMWDYTGELFF
-	TRBV13	TRBJ2-2	few	15	TGTGCCAGCAGCTTAGCCCCCCCGAACACCGGGGAGCTGTTTTTT	CASSLAPPNTGELFF
TRBD2	TRBV30	TRBJ2-7	many	13	TGTGCCTGGAGGGCTAGCGGGATCTACGAGCAGTACTTC	CAWRASGIYEQYF
-	TRBV28	TRBJ1-1	-	17	TGTGCCAGCAGTTTATCGGTAGGGAGGGGTGGACCGACTGAAGCTTTCTTT	CASSLSVGRGGPTEAFF